This is a list of T cell receptor beta chains from one sample in a study of identical twins. TCRdb passed the 5' RACE reads through MiXCR, listing each CDR3 protein once. The table records about 190,000 distinct CDR3 sequences, 15% of them present only once. The same specimen was also included in a second study, on T cells expressing NK-cell markers.

Sequencing was carried out using CD8+ T cells sorted from blood. Receptor source: a woman between 18 and 29 years old in good health. CDR3s include the opening cysteine and the closing phenylalanine or tryptophan. Each record gives: CDR3 protein, CDR3 DNA, V gene, clone size, D gene, J gene. A D gene is named only where the DNA matches it firmly. Clone size is shown for a subset of rows, as once, few, many or a class of expanded clone.

cdr3_aa: CASSPTGVPYNEQFF
cdr3_nt: TGTGCCAGCAGCCCGACAGGGGTCCCCTACAATGAGCAGTTCTTC
v_call: TRBV7-9
clone_size: few
d_call: TRBD1
j_call: TRBJ2-1

cdr3_aa: CASTSGGYNEQFF
cdr3_nt: TGTGCCAGCACTAGCGGGGGGTACAATGAGCAGTTCTTC
v_call: TRBV27
clone_size: few
d_call: TRBD2
j_call: TRBJ2-1

cdr3_aa: CASSFNGRGRRNTIYF
cdr3_nt: TGTGCCAGCAGTTTTAACGGCCGCGGGCGGAGAAACACCATATATTTT
v_call: TRBV12-3/TRBV12-4
clone_size: -
d_call: -
j_call: TRBJ1-3

cdr3_aa: CASSLGITEAFF
cdr3_nt: TGTGCCAGCAGTTTAGGGATAACTGAAGCTTTCTTT
v_call: TRBV12-3/TRBV12-4
clone_size: -
d_call: -
j_call: TRBJ1-1

cdr3_aa: CASSLGLAGYETQYF
cdr3_nt: TGTGCCAGCAGCTTAGGGCTAGCGGGATATGAGACCCAGTACTTC
v_call: TRBV7-8
clone_size: few
d_call: TRBD2
j_call: TRBJ2-5

cdr3_aa: CASSSHDRGDTGELFF
cdr3_nt: TGTGCCAGCAGCTCCCATGACAGGGGGGACACCGGGGAGCTGTTTTTT
v_call: TRBV13
clone_size: few
d_call: TRBD1
j_call: TRBJ2-2

cdr3_aa: CASTYGGMRAFF
cdr3_nt: TGCGCCAGCACCTATGGGGGAATGAGGGCTTTCTTT
v_call: TRBV10-2
clone_size: -
d_call: -
j_call: TRBJ1-1

cdr3_aa: CSAAGGERFF
cdr3_nt: TGCAGTGCTGCCGGTGGTGAGCGATTCTTC
v_call: TRBV20-1
clone_size: -
d_call: -
j_call: TRBJ2-1

cdr3_aa: CASSLLGLATEAFF
cdr3_nt: TGTGCCAGCAGCTTGCTGGGCCTTGCCACTGAAGCTTTCTTT
v_call: TRBV11-2
clone_size: -
d_call: -
j_call: TRBJ1-1

cdr3_aa: CASSQDLPTGGYTF
cdr3_nt: TGCGCCAGCAGCCAAGATCTACCTACCGGGGGCTACACCTTC
v_call: TRBV4-3
clone_size: few
d_call: -
j_call: TRBJ1-2

cdr3_aa: CASSPAGLQRLFF
cdr3_nt: TGTGCCAGCAGTCCTGCAGGGTTACAGCGGCTGTTTTTT
v_call: TRBV12-3/TRBV12-4
clone_size: -
d_call: -
j_call: TRBJ2-2

cdr3_aa: CASSPTGESYNEQFF
cdr3_nt: TGTGCCAGCAGCCCAACAGGGGAGTCCTACAATGAGCAGTTCTTC
v_call: TRBV11-2
clone_size: few
d_call: TRBD1
j_call: TRBJ2-1

cdr3_aa: CASSSGDSFYEQYF
cdr3_nt: TGTGCCAGCAGCTCAGGGGACAGTTTCTACGAGCAGTACTTC
v_call: TRBV7-2
clone_size: -
d_call: TRBD1
j_call: TRBJ2-7